This T cell receptor beta chain was captured by sequencing in a study of graft-versus-host responses after intestinal transplantation. Study context: Transplant recipients had multivisceral, liver-intestinal, or isolated intestinal grafts. All recipients were given anti-thymocyte globulin induction, and tacrolimus and steroids were then administered for about three years. Study-wide points: Some GvH clones were seen earlier in gut or blood, suggesting intestinal origin.

V lost 0 bases, J lost 7 bases, and 12 bases lay in between. Germline V gene sequence: CDR1 LNHNV, CDR2 YYDKDF (reference sequence). The CDR3 has 14 residues. As regards this clone: Its specificity is not known.

Assay used: immunoSEQ multiplex PCR; TCRdb lists only in-frame clones, some missing. The sample contains about 36,000 clones, roughly 94% of which appear only once. The chain links TRBV15 to TRBJ1-2; D call uncertain. This TCR was sampled from a human donor who was the organ donor for an intestinal transplant. Material: unstimulated CD4+ T cells sorted from spleen or lymph node cells, obtained before transplant. As DNA, the CDR3 is TGTGCCACCAGCAGAGACGGCGACCATGGTGGCTACACCTTC. It yields the protein CATSRDGDHGGYTF.